This TCR beta chain derives from a study of blood T cell repertoires in COVID-19. Study at large: The United States, Italy and Spain provided the acute and convalescent COVID-19 samples.

Produced via immunoSEQ multiplex PCR; TCRdb's table is partial and in-frame only. The sample consists of roughly 330,000 clones, 83% of them appearing once. This clone was seen a single time. CDR3 length: 12 amino acids. The chain combines TRBV12-1 with TRBJ2-5; the table's TRBD2 call for D was not verified on the DNA. TRBV12-1 is deemed a pseudogene. The TCR was taken from a woman aged 45-65 years with acute or convalescent COVID-19. The specimen sequenced was peripheral blood. This CDR3 reads CASPPLQETQYF. The CDR3 DNA follows: TGTGCCAGCCCCCCACTCCAAGAGACCCAGTACTTC.